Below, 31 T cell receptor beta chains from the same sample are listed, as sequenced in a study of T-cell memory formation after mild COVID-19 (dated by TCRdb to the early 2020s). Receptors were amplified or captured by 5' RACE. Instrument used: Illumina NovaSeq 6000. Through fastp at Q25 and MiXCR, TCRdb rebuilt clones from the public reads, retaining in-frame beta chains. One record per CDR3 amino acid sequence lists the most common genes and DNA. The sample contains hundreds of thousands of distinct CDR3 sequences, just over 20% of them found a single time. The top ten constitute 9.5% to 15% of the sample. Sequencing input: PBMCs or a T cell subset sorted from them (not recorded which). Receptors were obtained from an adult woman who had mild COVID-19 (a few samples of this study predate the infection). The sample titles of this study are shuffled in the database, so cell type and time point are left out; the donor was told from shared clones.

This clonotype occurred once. CDR3 nucleotides: TGTGCCAGTACTCCGGGACTAGCGGACCTATACAATGAGCAGTTCTTC. Translated, it gives CASTPGLADLYNEQFF. The gene calls are TRBV19 and TRBJ2-1, with TRBD2 matching over 11 bases. This CDR3 comprises 16 residues. V was pared by 7 bases and J by 4 bases, with 9 bases of the junction left unmatched. CDR1 is LNHDA, CDR2 SQIVND, per germline (reference sequence).

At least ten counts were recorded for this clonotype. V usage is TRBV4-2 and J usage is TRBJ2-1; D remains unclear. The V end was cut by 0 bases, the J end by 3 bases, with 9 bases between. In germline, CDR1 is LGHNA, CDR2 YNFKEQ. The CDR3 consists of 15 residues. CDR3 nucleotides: TGTGCCAGCAGCCAAGAGGACCACATCTACAATGAGCAGTTCTTC. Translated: CASSQEDHIYNEQFF.

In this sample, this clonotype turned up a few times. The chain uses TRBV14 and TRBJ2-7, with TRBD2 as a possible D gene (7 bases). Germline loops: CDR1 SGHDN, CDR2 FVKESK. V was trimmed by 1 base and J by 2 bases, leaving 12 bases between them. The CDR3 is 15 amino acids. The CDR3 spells CASSQGRGQTYEQYF. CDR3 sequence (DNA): TGTGCCAGCAGCCAAGGGCGGGGGCAAACCTACGAGCAGTACTTC.

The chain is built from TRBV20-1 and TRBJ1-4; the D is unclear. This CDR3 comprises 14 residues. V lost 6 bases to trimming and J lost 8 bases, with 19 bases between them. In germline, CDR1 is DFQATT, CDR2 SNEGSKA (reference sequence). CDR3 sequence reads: CSAPWKGGWEKLFF. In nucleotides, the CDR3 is TGCAGTGCACCGTGGAAGGGAGGGTGGGAAAAACTGTTTTTT.

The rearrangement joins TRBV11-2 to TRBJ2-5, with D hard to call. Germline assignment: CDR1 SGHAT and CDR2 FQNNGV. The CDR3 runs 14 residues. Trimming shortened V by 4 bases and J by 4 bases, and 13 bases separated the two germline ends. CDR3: CASSSTGPLETQYF. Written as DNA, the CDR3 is TGTGCCAGCAGCTCCACCGGGCCTCTAGAGACCCAGTACTTC.

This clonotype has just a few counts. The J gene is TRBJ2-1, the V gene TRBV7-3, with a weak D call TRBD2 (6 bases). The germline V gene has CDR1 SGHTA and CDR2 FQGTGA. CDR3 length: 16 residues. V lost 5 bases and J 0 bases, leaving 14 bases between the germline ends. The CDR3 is CASSPIAVGSYNEQFF. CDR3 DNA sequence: TGTGCCAGCAGCCCCATAGCGGTAGGCTCCTACAATGAGCAGTTCTTC.

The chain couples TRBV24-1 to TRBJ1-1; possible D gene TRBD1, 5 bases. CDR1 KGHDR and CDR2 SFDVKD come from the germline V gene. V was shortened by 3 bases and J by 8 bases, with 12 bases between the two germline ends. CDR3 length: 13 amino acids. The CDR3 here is CATSDPRGGEAFF. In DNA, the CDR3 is TGTGCCACCAGTGATCCCCGGGGGGGGGAAGCTTTCTTT.

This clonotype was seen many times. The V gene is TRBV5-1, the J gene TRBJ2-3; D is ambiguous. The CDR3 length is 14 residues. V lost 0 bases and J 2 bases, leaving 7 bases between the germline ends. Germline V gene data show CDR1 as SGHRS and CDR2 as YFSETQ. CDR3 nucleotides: TGCGCCAGCAGCTTGGAGAAGCCCACAGATACGCAGTATTTT. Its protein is CASSLEKPTDTQYF.

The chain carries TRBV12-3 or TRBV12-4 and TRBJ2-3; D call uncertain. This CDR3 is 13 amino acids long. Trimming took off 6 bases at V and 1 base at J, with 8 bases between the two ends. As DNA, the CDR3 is TGTGCCAGCAGGACGGATGGCACAGATACGCAGTATTTT. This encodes CASRTDGTDTQYF.

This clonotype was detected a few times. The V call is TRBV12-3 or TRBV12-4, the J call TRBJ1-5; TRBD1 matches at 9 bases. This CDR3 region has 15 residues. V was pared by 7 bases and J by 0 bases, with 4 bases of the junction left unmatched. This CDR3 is CASTGTGLSNQPQHF. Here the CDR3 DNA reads TGTGCCAGCACCGGGACAGGGCTTAGCAATCAGCCCCAGCATTTT.

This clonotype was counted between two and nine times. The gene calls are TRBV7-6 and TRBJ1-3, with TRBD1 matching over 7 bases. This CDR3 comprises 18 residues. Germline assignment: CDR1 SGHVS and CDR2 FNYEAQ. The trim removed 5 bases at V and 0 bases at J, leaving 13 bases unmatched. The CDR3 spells CASSLRTGVYSSGNTIYF. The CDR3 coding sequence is TGTGCCAGCAGCCTTCGTACAGGGGTGTATAGCTCTGGAAACACCATATATTTT.

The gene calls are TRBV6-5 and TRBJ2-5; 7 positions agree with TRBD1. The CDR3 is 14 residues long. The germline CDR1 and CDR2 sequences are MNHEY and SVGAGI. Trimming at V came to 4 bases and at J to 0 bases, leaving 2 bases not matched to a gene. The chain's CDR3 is CASSWGQNQETQYF. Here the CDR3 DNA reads TGTGCCAGCAGTTGGGGACAGAACCAAGAGACCCAGTACTTC.

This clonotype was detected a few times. The DNA for the CDR3 is TGTGCCAGCAGGCGAGGGACACAGCATAGCAATCAGCCCCAGCATTTT. It yields the protein CASRRGTQHSNQPQHF. V and J are TRBV6-1 and TRBJ1-5, with a weak D call TRBD1 (6 bases). Trimming removed 6 bases from V and 0 bases from J, with 15 bases in between. Germline V gene lookup returns CDR1 MNHNS and CDR2 SASEGT. The CDR3 has 16 amino acids.

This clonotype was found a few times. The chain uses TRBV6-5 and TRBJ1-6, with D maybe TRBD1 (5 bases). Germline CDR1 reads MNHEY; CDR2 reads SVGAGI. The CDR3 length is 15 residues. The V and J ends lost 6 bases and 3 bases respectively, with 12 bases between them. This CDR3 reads CASRTRDDYNSPLHF. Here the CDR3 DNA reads TGTGCCAGCAGGACCCGGGACGACTATAATTCACCCCTCCACTTT.

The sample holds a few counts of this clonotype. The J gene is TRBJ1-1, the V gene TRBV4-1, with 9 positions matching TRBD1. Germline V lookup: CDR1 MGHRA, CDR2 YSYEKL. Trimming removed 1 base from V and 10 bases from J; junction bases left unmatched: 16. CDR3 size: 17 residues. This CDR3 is CASSQAYTGTGMRGAFF. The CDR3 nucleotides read TGCGCCAGCAGCCAAGCTTATACCGGGACAGGGATGAGAGGAGCTTTCTTT.

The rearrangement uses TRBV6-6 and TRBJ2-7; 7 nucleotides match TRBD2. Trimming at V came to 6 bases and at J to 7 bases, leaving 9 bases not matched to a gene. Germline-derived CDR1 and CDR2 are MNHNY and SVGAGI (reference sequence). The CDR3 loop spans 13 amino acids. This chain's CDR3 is CASRSVGGGEQYF. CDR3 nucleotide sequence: TGTGCCAGCAGATCCGTGGGGGGGGGTGAGCAGTACTTC.

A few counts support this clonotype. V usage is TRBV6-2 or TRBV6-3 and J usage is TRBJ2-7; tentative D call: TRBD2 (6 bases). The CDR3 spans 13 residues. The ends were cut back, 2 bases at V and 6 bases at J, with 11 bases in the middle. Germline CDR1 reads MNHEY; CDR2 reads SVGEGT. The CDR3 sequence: CASSYAGRPEQYF. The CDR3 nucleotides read TGTGCCAGCAGTTACGCGGGACGACCCGAGCAGTACTTC.

The CDR3, as DNA: TGTGCCAGCACCCCATGGTCGGGGGAGTACGAGCAGTACTTC. Translating gives CASTPWSGEYEQYF. The chain links TRBV6-2 or TRBV6-3 to TRBJ2-7; D is possibly TRBD2 (6 bases). Trimming stripped 7 bases from V and 4 bases from J, with 17 bases between. The CDR3 has 14 amino acids. Germline V gene sequence: CDR1 MNHEY, CDR2 SVGEGT.

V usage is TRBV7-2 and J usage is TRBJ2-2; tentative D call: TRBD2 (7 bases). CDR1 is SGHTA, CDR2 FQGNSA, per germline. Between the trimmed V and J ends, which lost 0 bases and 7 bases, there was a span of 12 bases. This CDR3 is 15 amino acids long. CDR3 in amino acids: CASSLARGADGELFF. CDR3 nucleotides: TGTGCCAGCAGCTTAGCTCGGGGGGCTGACGGGGAGCTGTTTTTT.

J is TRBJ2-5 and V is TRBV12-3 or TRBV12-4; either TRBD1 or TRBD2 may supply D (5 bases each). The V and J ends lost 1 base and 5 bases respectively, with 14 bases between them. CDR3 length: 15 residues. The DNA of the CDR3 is TGTGCCAGCAGTTTAGGGGGGTCGGTTGGTGAGACCCAGTACTTC. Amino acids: CASSLGGSVGETQYF.

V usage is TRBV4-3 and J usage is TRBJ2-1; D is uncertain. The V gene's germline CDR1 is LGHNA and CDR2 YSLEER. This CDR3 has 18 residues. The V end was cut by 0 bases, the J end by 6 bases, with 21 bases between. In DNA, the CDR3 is TGCGCCAGCAGCCAAGATGGCCCCATGTCTTCCCCGGGCAATGAGCAGTTCTTC. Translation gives CASSQDGPMSSPGNEQFF.

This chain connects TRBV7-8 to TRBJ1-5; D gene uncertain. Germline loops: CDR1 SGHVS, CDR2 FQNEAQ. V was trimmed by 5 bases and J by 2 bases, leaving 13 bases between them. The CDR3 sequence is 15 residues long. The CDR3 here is CASSRDGNGNQPQHF. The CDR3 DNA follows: TGTGCCAGCAGCCGAGATGGGAATGGCAATCAGCCCCAGCATTTT. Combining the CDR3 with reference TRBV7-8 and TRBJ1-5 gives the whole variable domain GAGVSQSPRYKVAKRGQDVALRCDPISGHVSLFWYQQALGQGPEFLTYFQNEAQLDKSGLPSDRFFAERPEGSVSTLKIQRTQQEDSAVYLCASSRDGNGNQPQHFGDGTRLSIL.

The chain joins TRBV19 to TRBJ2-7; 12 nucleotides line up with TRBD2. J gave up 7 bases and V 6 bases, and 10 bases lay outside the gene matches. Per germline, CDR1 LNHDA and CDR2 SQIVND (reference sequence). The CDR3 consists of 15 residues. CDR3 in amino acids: CASRTSGGSGAEQYF. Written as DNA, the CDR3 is TGTGCCAGTAGGACTAGCGGGGGATCCGGTGCGGAGCAGTACTTC.

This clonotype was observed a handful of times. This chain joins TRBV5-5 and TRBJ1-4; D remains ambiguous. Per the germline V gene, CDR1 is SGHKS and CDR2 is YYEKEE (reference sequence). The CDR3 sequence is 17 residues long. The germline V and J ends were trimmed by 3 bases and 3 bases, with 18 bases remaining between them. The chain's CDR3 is CASSWGYFGGPNEKLFF. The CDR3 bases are TGTGCCAGCAGCTGGGGATATTTTGGCGGTCCTAATGAAAAACTGTTTTTT.

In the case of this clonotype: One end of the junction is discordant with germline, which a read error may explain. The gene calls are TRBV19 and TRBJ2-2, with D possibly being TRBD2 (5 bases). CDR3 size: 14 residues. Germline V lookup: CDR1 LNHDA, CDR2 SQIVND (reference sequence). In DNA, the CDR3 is TGTGCCAGTATTCGGGCGAGAGGCACCGGGGAGCTATTTTTT. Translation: CASIRARGTGELFF.

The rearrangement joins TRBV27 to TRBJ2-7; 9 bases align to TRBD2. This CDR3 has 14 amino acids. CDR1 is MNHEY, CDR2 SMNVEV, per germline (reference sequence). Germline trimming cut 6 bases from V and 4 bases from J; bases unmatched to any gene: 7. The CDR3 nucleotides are TGTGCCAGCAGCATAGCGGGAGATGGATACGAGCAGTACTTC. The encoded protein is CASSIAGDGYEQYF.

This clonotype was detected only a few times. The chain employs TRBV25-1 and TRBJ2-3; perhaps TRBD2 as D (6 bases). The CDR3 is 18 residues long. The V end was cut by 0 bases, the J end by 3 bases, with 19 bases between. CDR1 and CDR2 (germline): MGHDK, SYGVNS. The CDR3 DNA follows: TGTGCCAGCAGTGAATATGAGGGACCGGGAGATCCGACAGATACGCAGTATTTT. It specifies CASSEYEGPGDPTDTQYF.

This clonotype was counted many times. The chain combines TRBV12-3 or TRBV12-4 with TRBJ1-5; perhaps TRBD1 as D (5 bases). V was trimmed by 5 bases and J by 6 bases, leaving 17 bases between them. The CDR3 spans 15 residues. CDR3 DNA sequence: TGTGCCAGCAGTCCCAGCCGGGACGGAATTCAGCCCCAGCATTTT. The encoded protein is CASSPSRDGIQPQHF.

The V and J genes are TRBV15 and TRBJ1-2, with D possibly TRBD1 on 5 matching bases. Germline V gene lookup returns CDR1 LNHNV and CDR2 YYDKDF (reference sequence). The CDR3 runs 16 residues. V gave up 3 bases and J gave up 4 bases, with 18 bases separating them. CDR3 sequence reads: CATSRTTGGRFYGYTF. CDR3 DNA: TGTGCCACCAGCAGGACAACCGGGGGGAGATTCTATGGCTACACCTTC.

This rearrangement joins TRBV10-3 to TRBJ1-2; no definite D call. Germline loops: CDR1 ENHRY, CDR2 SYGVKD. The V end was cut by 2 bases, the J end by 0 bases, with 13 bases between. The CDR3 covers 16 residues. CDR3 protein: CAISEPSQASNYGYTF. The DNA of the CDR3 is TGTGCCATCAGTGAGCCCAGCCAGGCATCTAACTATGGCTACACCTTC.

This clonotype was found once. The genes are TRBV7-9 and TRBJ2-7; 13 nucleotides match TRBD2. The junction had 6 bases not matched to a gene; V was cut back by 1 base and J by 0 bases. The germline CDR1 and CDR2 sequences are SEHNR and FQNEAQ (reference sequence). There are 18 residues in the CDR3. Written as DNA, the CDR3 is TGTGCCAGCAGCTTAGGACTAGCGGGAGGCCCGATCTCCTACGAGCAGTACTTC. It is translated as CASSLGLAGGPISYEQYF.